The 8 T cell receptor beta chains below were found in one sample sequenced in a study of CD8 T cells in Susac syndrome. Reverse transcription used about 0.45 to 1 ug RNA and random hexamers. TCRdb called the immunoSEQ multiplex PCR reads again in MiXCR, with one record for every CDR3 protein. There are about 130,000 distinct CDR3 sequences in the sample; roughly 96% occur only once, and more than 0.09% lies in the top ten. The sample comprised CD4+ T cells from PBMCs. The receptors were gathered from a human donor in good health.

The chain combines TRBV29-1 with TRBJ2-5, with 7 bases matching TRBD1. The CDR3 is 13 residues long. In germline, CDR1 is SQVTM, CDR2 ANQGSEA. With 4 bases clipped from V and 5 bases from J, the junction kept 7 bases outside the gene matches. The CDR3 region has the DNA TGCAGCGTTGCGTCCAGGGGGTTGGAGACCCAGTACTTC. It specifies CSVASRGLETQYF.

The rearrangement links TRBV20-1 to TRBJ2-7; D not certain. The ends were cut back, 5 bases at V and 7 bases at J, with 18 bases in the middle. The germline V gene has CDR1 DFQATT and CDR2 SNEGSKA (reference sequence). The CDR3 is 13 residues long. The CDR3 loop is CSAGLLGLQEQYF. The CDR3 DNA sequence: TGCAGTGCTGGGTTATTGGGTTTGCAGGAGCAGTACTTC.

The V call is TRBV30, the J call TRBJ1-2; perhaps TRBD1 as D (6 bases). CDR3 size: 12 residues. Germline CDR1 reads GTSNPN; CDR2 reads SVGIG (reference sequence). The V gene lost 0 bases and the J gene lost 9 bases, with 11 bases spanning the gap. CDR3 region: CAWSVGQRSYTF. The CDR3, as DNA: TGTGCCTGGAGTGTAGGACAGAGGAGCTACACCTTC. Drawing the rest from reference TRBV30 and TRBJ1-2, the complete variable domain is SQTIHQWPATLVQPVGSPLSLECTVEGTSNPNLYWYRQAAGRGLQLLFYSVGIGQISSEVPQNLSASRPQDRQFILSSKKLLLSDSGFYLCAWSVGQRSYTFGSGTRLTVV.

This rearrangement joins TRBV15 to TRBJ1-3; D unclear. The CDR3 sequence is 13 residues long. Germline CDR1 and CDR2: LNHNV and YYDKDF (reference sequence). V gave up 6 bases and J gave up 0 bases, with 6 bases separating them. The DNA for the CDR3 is TGTGCCACCAGGCCCTTCTCTGGAAACACCATATATTTT. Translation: CATRPFSGNTIYF.

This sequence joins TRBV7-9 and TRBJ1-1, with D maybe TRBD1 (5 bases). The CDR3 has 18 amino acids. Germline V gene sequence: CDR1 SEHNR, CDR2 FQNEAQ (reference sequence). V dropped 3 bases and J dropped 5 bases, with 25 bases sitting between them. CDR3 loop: CASSFLPGGAPIGTEAFF. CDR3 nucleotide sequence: TGTGCCAGCAGCTTTCTTCCGGGTGGGGCACCAATTGGGACTGAAGCTTTCTTT.

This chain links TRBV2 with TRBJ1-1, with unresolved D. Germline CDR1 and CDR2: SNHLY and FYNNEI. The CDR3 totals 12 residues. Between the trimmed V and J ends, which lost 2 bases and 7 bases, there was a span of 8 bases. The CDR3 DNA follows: TGTGCCAGCAGTGAAAGCCAGCGTGAAGCTTTCTTT. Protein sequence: CASSESQREAFF.

The CDR3: CASSQGATGELFF. CDR3 bases: TGTGCCAGCAGCCAGGGCGCAACCGGGGAGCTGTTTTTT. The chain combines TRBV28 with TRBJ2-2, with D maybe TRBD1 (5 bases). Trimming took off 6 bases at V and 5 bases at J, with 10 bases between the two ends. This CDR3 has 13 amino acids. Germline V CDR1 and CDR2: MDHEN, SYDVKM.

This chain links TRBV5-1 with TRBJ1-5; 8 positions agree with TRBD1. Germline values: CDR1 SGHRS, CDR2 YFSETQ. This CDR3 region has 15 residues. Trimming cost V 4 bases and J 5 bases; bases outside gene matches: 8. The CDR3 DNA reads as TGCGCCAGCAGCCCCGGACAGGGTTGGTATCAGCCCCAGCATTTT. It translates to CASSPGQGWYQPQHF.